The T cell receptor (beta chain) described here comes from a study of cytomegalovirus exposure and HLA in healthy donors. Study findings and constraints: Most TCR beta V segments were productive about 87% or about 30% of the time in an earlier analysis. High sensitivity and specificity were reportedly achieved when the classifier diagnosed cytomegalovirus status. A later analysis linked some 17,000 TCR beta sequences to HLA alleles at 0.05 false discovery rate. In vitro assays verified that three CMV-associated chains recognized CMV antigens specifically.

The CDR3 is 14 amino acids. The germline gives CDR1 SEHNR, CDR2 FQNEAQ (reference sequence). V dropped 8 bases and J dropped 4 bases, with 15 bases sitting between them. Primers for the PCR totalled 60 Vbeta and 13 Jbeta. Method: immunoSEQ multiplex PCR; TCRdb's copy keeps in-frame clones and lacks some. This sample carries 200,000 or so clones, 70% to 90% of them seen once, and the ten largest clones take around 2%. Points on this clone: The antigen is unknown.

The TCR originated in a woman aged 18-29 years in good health and CMV-seropositive. The chain has TRBV7-9 and TRBJ1-5, with D uncertain. Sequenced material: PBMCs. As DNA, the CDR3 is TGTGCCAGCCCGATAGACTGTAAAAATCAGCCCCAGCATTTT. Amino acids: CASPIDCKNQPQHF. Together with reference TRBV7-9 and TRBJ1-5, the CDR3 gives the full variable domain: DTGVSQNPRHKITKRGQNVTFRCDPISEHNRLYWYRQTLGQGPEFLTYFQNEAQLEKSRLLSDRFSAERPKGSFSTLEIQRTEQGDSAMYLCASPIDCKNQPQHFGDGTRLSIL.